These 23 T cell receptor beta chains were sequenced from one sample in a study of T cells after yellow fever vaccination. A single record per CDR3 protein comes from TCRdb applying MiXCR to the 5' RACE reads. The repertoire has about 320,000 distinct CDR3 sequences, 3.5% to 4.5% of them found once; the top ten carry just under 20%. The sequencing used PBMCs, collected 15 days after the yellow fever booster vaccination. These receptor sequences come from a young man who received the YFV17D yellow fever vaccine.

The chain links TRBV5-5 to TRBJ1-5, with D possibly matching TRBD1 (6 bases). Deletions cut 6 bases from V and 9 bases from J, with 19 bases between. Germline-derived CDR1 and CDR2 are SGHKS and YYEKEE (reference sequence). CDR3 length: 14 amino acids. CDR3 DNA sequence: TGTGCCAGCACCCCCGTGGGGGGGCCGGGGCCCCAGCATTTT. Amino acids: CASTPVGGPGPQHF.

This clonotype was detected many times. This chain uses TRBV5-1 with TRBJ1-6; D may be TRBD1 (5 bases). Trimming stripped 0 bases from V and 8 bases from J, with 9 bases between. The CDR3 extends over 14 amino acids. From germline, CDR1 is SGHRS and CDR2 YFSETQ. CDR3 in amino acids: CASSLEGRDSPLHF. The CDR3 DNA reads as TGCGCCAGCAGCTTGGAGGGGAGGGATTCACCCCTCCACTTT.

In its sample, this clonotype was seen many times. The gene calls are TRBV18 and TRBJ2-3; TRBD2 agrees at 9 bases. The germline gives CDR1 KGHSH, CDR2 LQKENI. V lost 5 bases, J lost 1 base, and 4 bases stayed unmatched. The length of the CDR3 is 15 residues. CDR3 sequence reads: CASSWASGGTDTQYF. CDR3 bases: TGTGCCAGCTCATGGGCTAGCGGGGGCACAGATACGCAGTATTTT.

The chain joins TRBV7-3 to TRBJ1-1; TRBD1 is a possible D gene (5 bases). Germline V gives CDR1 SGHTA, CDR2 FQGTGA. The CDR3 loop spans 13 amino acids. Trimming removed 8 bases at V and 0 bases at J, with 10 bases between. For the CDR3, the DNA is TGTGCCAGCGGTGAAGGGGTGAACACTGAAGCTTTCTTT. Translating gives CASGEGVNTEAFF.

This clonotype was recorded many times. As DNA, the CDR3 is TGTGCCAGCAGTTTCTGGGGCAACACTGAAGCTTTCTTT. Translated, it gives CASSFWGNTEAFF. The chain links TRBV12-3 or TRBV12-4 to TRBJ1-1; D possibly corresponds to TRBD1 (5 bases). This CDR3 has 13 amino acids. V was clipped by 3 bases and J by 2 bases, with 7 bases between them.

This clonotype was counted a few times. CDR3 coding DNA: TGCAGTGCTAGAGATGGACTAGCGGTTTACAATGAGCAGTTCTTC. Its translation: CSARDGLAVYNEQFF. The V and J genes are TRBV20-1 and TRBJ2-1; 10 bases line up with TRBD2. This CDR3 is built from 15 residues. Germline trimming cut 0 bases from V and 4 bases from J; bases unmatched to any gene: 3. In germline, CDR1 is DFQATT, CDR2 SNEGSKA (reference sequence).

The CDR3 loop is CASSPSGADGYTF. CDR3 nucleotide sequence: TGTGCCAGCAGCCCCTCGGGGGCGGATGGCTACACCTTC. The rearrangement uses TRBV3-1 and TRBJ1-2; tentative D call: TRBD1 (6 bases). V was clipped by 4 bases and J by 6 bases, with 12 bases between them. Per the germline V gene, CDR1 is LGHDT and CDR2 is YNNKEL (reference sequence). The length of the CDR3 is 13 residues.

This clonotype showed up many times. The rearrangement uses TRBV7-9 and TRBJ1-3; D gene ambiguous. This CDR3 spans 16 amino acids. V was pared by 5 bases and J by 0 bases, with 14 bases between. CDR1 and CDR2 from the germline V gene are SEHNR and FQNEAQ (reference sequence). The DNA for the CDR3 is TGTGCCAGCAGCCCGAGTGGGAGTAGCTCTGGAAACACCATATATTTT. Amino acids: CASSPSGSSSGNTIYF.

V and J are TRBV5-1 and TRBJ2-3; D might be TRBD1 or TRBD2, each matching 5 bases. The germline V gene encodes CDR1 SGHRS and CDR2 YFSETQ. V lost 3 bases, J lost 3 bases, and 11 bases lay in between. The CDR3 sequence is 14 residues long. The chain's CDR3 is CASSSLGATDTQYF. CDR3 DNA sequence: TGCGCCAGCAGCTCTCTCGGGGCGACAGATACGCAGTATTTT.

There are many counts of this clonotype. The rearrangement links TRBV6-5 to TRBJ2-1; D perhaps matches TRBD1 (6 bases). This CDR3 is built from 15 residues. V lost 0 bases, J lost 3 bases, and 9 bases lay in between. Germline V gene lookup returns CDR1 MNHEY and CDR2 SVGAGI. CDR3 region: CASSYSAGVYNEQFF. In DNA, the CDR3 is TGTGCCAGCAGTTACTCGGCAGGGGTCTACAATGAGCAGTTCTTC.

This clonotype was detected ten times or more. The rearrangement links TRBV6-2 or TRBV6-3 to TRBJ2-6; D not resolved. This CDR3 is built from 15 residues. CDR1 is MNHEY and CDR2 is SVGEGT in the germline V gene. V lost 2 bases to trimming and J lost 2 bases, with 7 bases between them. CDR3 nucleotides: TGTGCCAGCAGTTACGGGCCGCCTGGGGCCAACGTCCTGACTTTC. It encodes CASSYGPPGANVLTF.

This clonotype has only a few counts. J is TRBJ2-7 and V is TRBV6-2 or TRBV6-3; D not resolved. The CDR3 consists of 14 residues. Germline-derived CDR1 and CDR2 are MNHEY and SVGEGT. The germline V and J ends were trimmed by 2 bases and 2 bases, with 10 bases remaining between them. CDR3 bases: TGTGCCAGCAGTTACCTTCCAGCCACCTACGAGCAGTACGTC. Amino acids: CASSYLPATYEQYV.

This clonotype has just a few counts. CDR3 sequence: CASSLAGAGAETQYF. DNA for the CDR3: TGCGCCAGCAGCTTGGCCGGGGCAGGGGCAGAGACCCAGTACTTC. The genes are TRBV5-1 and TRBJ2-5, with D perhaps TRBD1 (6 bases). In germline, CDR1 is SGHRS, CDR2 YFSETQ. This CDR3 is 15 amino acids long. V lost 0 bases and J lost 4, with 13 bases in between.

The chain joins TRBV7-2 to TRBJ2-1; D is uncertain. The CDR3 covers 12 residues. The ends were cut back, 5 bases at V and 10 bases at J, with 12 bases in the middle. CDR1 is SGHTA, CDR2 FQGNSA, per germline. In DNA, the CDR3 is TGTGCCAGCAGCCGAGACCTAGAGGAGCAGTTCTTC. Encoded protein: CASSRDLEEQFF.

There are many counts of this clonotype. The V and J genes are TRBV20-1 and TRBJ2-1, with D perhaps matching TRBD2 (7 bases). CDR3 length: 16 amino acids. Germline V lookup: CDR1 DFQATT, CDR2 SNEGSKA (reference sequence). The V and J ends lost 3 bases and 0 bases respectively, with 15 bases between them. Here the CDR3 DNA reads TGCAGTGCTAGTCTTCACCGGGGGGCCTCCTACAATGAGCAGTTCTTC. Translating it yields CSASLHRGASYNEQFF.

This clonotype was recorded at least ten times. The rearrangement uses TRBV7-8 and TRBJ2-7, with D unclear. The germline V gene encodes CDR1 SGHVS and CDR2 FQNEAQ. The CDR3 totals 14 residues. V lost 1 base and J lost 0, with 7 bases in between. The CDR3 nucleotides read TGTGCCAGCAGCTTAGTCGGCAGCTCCTACGAGCAGTACGTC. This gives the protein CASSLVGSSYEQYV.

This clonotype was picked up many times. The V and J genes are TRBV10-1 and TRBJ2-1, with no clear D. CDR1 is WNHNN, CDR2 SYGVQD, per germline (reference sequence). CDR3 length: 12 amino acids. V shed 8 bases and J shed 6 bases, with 11 bases lying between them. Written as DNA, the CDR3 is TGCGCCAGCGGACCGGGTCCCAATGAGCAGTTCTTC. Translating gives CASGPGPNEQFF.

This clonotype occurred many times. The V gene is TRBV7-2, the J gene TRBJ2-5; D might be TRBD1 or TRBD2, each matching 5 bases. With 3 bases removed from V and 8 bases from J, the gap between germline ends came to 16 bases. CDR3 length: 14 residues. CDR1 and CDR2 (germline): SGHTA, FQGNSA. CDR3 bases: TGTGCCAGCAGCTTCCGGGGCCAGATCGGAACCCAGTACTTC. It codes for CASSFRGQIGTQYF. Variable domain in full (rest from reference TRBV7-2 and TRBJ2-5): GAGVSQSPSNKVTEKGKDVELRCDPISGHTALYWYRQSLGQGLEFLIYFQGNSAPDKSGLPSDRFSAERTGGSVSTLTIQRTQQEDSAVYLCASSFRGQIGTQYFGPGTRLLVL.

This clonotype was detected a few times. For the CDR3, the DNA is TGTGCCAGCAGCGCATTGGGACTAGCAACGGATGAGCAGTTCTTC. Translated: CASSALGLATDEQFF. The rearrangement joins TRBV14 to TRBJ2-1; 9 bases line up with TRBD2. After removal of 5 bases from V and 8 bases from J, the junction contained 10 bases not matched to a gene. Germline values: CDR1 SGHDN, CDR2 FVKESK. The CDR3 loop spans 15 amino acids.

The table lists this clonotype with many counts. V usage is TRBV7-9 and J usage is TRBJ2-7; TRBD2 might be the D (5 bases). CDR3 length equals 14 residues. The V and J ends lost 5 bases and 3 bases respectively, with 14 bases between them. From germline, CDR1 is SEHNR and CDR2 FQNEAQ (reference sequence). CDR3 sequence (DNA): TGTGCCAGCAGCCCGGACGAGGGATTCTACGAGCAGTACGTC. Translating gives CASSPDEGFYEQYV.

This clonotype appeared many times. The chain links TRBV4-1 to TRBJ1-5; D is possibly TRBD1 (6 bases). V lost 4 bases and J 2 bases, leaving 12 bases between the germline ends. There are 15 residues in the CDR3. Germline lookup yields CDR1 MGHRA and CDR2 YSYEKL. Here the CDR3 reads CASSPGARGNQPQHF. As DNA, the CDR3 is TGCGCCAGCAGCCCAGGGGCCCGGGGCAATCAGCCCCAGCATTTT.

This clonotype was observed at least ten times. This chain connects TRBV20-1 to TRBJ1-2; D is undetermined. V lost 3 bases to trimming and J lost 4 bases, with 15 bases between them. CDR3 length equals 14 residues. CDR1 is DFQATT, CDR2 SNEGSKA, per germline (reference sequence). The CDR3 loop is CSASFPYLGYGYTF. In DNA, the CDR3 is TGCAGTGCTAGCTTCCCATACTTGGGCTATGGCTACACCTTC.

This clonotype was counted only a few times. The rearrangement links TRBV19 to TRBJ2-7, with D maybe TRBD1 (5 bases). V dropped 4 bases and J dropped 1 base, with 11 bases sitting between them. This CDR3 is 14 amino acids long. Per germline, CDR1 LNHDA and CDR2 SQIVND (reference sequence). The CDR3 region is CASSTQDASYEQYF. CDR3 bases: TGTGCCAGTAGTACACAGGACGCTTCCTACGAGCAGTACTTC.